The following is a TCR beta chain sequence with its context. Looked up from germline, CDR1 is MNHNS and CDR2 is SASEGT. V was cut by 3 bases and J by 7 bases, with 15 bases left in between. The CDR3 is made up of 14 amino acids. This sample was included in a study of control samples from healthy donors and cancer patients. Assay used: immunoSEQ multiplex PCR; TCRdb lists only in-frame clones, some missing. The repertoire holds about 120,000 clones, with approximately 88% as singletons. This clonotype was obtained from a man aged 45 to 65 in good health. This chain joins TRBV6-1 and TRBJ1-2; perhaps TRBD1 as D (6 bases). Sequenced: blood. CDR3 residues: CASSESGDSGGYTF. The CDR3 bases are TGTGCCAGCAGTGAGTCAGGGGATAGTGGTGGCTACACCTTC.